This TCR beta chain is from a study of blood T cell repertoires in COVID-19. Study background: From T cells, B-cell-depleted T cells, or PBMCs came the material, which was cDNA or gDNA.

With 3 bases clipped from V and 3 bases from J, the junction kept 6 bases outside the gene matches. This CDR3 has 15 residues. CDR1 SGHNT and CDR2 YYREEE come from the germline V gene (reference sequence). Authors' data handling: Quantification of nucleated cells was approximated via reference gene primer amplification. Measured with immunoSEQ multiplex PCR; TCRdb has only the in-frame clones, and not every one. Clone size and V and J calls were adopted from that table, with D and trimming inferred from the DNA. The sample includes about 130,000 clones, about 72% seen only once; the top ten take approximately 2%.

The sample was peripheral blood. J is TRBJ2-5 and V is TRBV5-4; TRBD1 matches at 9 bases. The receptor's source is a woman aged 70-85 years with acute or convalescent COVID-19. CDR3 residues: CASSSPGQGKETQYF. The CDR3 DNA sequence: TGTGCCAGCAGCTCGCCGGGACAGGGAAAAGAGACCCAGTACTTC.